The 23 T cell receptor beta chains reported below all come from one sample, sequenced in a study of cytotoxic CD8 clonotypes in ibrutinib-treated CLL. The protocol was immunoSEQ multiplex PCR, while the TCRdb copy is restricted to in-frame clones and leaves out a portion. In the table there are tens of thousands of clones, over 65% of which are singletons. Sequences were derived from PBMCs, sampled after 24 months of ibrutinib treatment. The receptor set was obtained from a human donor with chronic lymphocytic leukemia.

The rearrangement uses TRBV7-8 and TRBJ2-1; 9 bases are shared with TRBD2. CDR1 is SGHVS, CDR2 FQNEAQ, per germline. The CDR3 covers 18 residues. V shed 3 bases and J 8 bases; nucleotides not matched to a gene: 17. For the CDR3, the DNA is TGTGCCAGCAGCTTCCAAGCGGGAGGAAATAGTCGGTGGGATGAGCAGTTCTTC. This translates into CASSFQAGGNSRWDEQFF.

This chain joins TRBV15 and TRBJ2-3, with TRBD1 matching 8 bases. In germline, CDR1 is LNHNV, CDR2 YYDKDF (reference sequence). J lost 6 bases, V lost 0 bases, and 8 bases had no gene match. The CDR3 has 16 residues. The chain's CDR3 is CATSRDATGDGDTQYF. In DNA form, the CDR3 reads TGTGCCACCAGCAGAGATGCGACAGGGGATGGGGATACGCAGTATTTT.

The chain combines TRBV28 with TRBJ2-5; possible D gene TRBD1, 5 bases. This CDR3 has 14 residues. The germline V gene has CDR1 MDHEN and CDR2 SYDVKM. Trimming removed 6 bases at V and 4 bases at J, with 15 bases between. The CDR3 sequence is CASRPPRGGETQYF. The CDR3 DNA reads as TGTGCCAGCAGACCCCCTAGGGGCGGAGAGACCCAGTACTTC. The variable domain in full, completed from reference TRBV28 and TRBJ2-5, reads DVKVTQSSRYLVKRTGEKVFLECVQDMDHENMFWYRQDPGLGLRLIYFSYDVKMKEKGDIPEGYSVSREKKERFSLILESASTNQTSMYLCASRPPRGGETQYFGPGTRLLVL.

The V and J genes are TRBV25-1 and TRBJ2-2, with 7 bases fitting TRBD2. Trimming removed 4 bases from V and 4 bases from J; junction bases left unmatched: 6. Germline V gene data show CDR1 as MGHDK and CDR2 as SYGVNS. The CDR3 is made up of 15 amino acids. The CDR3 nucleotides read TGTGCCAGCAGTGGAGGACTAGTAAGCACCGGGGAGCTGTTTTTT. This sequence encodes CASSGGLVSTGELFF.

The CDR3 reads CASSTGQGDTIYF. As DNA, the CDR3 is TGTGCCAGTAGTACCGGACAGGGGGACACCATATATTTT. The chain couples TRBV19 to TRBJ1-3; 10 bases are shared with TRBD1. CDR1 and CDR2 from the germline V gene are LNHDA and SQIVND (reference sequence). The CDR3 spans 13 residues. Losses at the gene ends were 4 bases for V and 8 bases for J; bases not matched to a gene: 2.

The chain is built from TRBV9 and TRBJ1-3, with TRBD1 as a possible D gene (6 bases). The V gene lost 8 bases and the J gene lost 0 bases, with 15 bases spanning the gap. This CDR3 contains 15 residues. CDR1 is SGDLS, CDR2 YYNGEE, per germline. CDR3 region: CASSGTHYSGNTIYF. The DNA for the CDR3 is TGTGCCAGTTCAGGGACACATTACTCTGGAAACACCATATATTTT.

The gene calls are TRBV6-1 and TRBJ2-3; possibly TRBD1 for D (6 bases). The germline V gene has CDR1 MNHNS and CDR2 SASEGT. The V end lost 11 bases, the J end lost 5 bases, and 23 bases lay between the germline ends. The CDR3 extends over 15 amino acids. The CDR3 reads CAVRARDNARDTQYF. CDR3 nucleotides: TGTGCCGTCAGGGCTCGGGACAATGCAAGAGATACGCAGTATTTT.

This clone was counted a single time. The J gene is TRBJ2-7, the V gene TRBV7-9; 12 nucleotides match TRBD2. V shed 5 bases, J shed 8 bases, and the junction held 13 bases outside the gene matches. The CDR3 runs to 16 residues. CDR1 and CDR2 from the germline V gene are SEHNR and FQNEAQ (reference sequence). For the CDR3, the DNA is TGTGCCAGCAGCGACGGTCGGCTAGCGGGAGGGGAAAAGCAGTACTTC. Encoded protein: CASSDGRLAGGEKQYF.

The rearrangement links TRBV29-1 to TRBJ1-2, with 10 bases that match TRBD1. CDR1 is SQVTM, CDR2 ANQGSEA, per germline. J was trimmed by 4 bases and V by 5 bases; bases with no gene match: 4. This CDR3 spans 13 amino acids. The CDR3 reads CSVWDRGVYGYTF. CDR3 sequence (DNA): TGCAGCGTTTGGGACAGGGGAGTCTATGGCTACACCTTC.

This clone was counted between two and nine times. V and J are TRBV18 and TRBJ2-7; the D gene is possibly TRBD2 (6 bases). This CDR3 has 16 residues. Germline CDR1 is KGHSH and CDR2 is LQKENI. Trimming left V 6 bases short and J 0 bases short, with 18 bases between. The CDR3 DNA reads TGTGCCAGCTCGGAGGGGACGGATAAACTCTCCTACGAGCAGTACTTC. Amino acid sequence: CASSEGTDKLSYEQYF. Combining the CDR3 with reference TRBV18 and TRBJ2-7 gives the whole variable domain NAGVMQNPRHLVRRRGQEARLRCSPMKGHSHVYWYRQLPEEGLKFMVYLQKENIIDESGMPKERFSAEFPKEGPSILRIQQVVRGDSAAYFCASSEGTDKLSYEQYFGPGTRLTVT.

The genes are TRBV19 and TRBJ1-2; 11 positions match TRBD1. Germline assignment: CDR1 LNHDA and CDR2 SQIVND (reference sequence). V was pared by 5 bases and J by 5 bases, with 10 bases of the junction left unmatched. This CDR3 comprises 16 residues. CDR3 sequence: CASSPYTGQGAYGYTF. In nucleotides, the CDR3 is TGTGCCAGTAGTCCTTACACAGGACAGGGGGCTTATGGCTACACCTTC. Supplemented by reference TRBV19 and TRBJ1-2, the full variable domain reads DGGITQSPKYLFRKEGQNVTLSCEQNLNHDAMYWYRQDPGQGLRLIYYSQIVNDFQKGDIAEGYSVSREKKESFPLTVTSAQKNPTAFYLCASSPYTGQGAYGYTFGSGTRLTVV.

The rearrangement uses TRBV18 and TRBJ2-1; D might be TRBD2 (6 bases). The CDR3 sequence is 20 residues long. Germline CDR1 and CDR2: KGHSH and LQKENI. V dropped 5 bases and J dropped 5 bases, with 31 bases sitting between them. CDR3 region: CASSMIIAIAATSGHNEQFF. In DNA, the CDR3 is TGTGCCAGCTCAATGATAATCGCCATAGCGGCCACTTCGGGGCACAATGAGCAGTTCTTC.

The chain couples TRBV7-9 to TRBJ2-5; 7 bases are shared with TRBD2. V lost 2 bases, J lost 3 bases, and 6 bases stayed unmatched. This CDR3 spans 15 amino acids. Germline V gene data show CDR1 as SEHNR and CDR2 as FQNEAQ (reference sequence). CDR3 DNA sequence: TGTGCCAGCAGCTTACTCGGTCTAGCGGAAGAGACCCAGTACTTC. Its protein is CASSLLGLAEETQYF.

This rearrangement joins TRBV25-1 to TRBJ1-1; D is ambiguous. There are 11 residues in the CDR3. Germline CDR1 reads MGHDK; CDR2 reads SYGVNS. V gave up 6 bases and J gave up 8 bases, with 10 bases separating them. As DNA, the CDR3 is TGTGCCAGCAGCATCGGTGGGGAAGCTTTCTTT. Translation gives CASSIGGEAFF.

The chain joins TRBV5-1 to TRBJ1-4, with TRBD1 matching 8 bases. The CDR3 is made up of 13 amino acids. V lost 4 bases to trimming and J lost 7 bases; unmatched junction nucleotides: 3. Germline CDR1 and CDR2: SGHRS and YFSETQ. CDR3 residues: CASSKDRVEKLFF. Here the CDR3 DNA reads TGCGCCAGCAGCAAGGACAGGGTTGAAAAACTGTTTTTT.

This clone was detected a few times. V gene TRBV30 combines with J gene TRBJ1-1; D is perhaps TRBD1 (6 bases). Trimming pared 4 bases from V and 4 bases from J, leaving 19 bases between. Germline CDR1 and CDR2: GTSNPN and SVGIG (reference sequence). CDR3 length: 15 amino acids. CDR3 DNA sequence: TGTGCCTGGAAACCACCTTCAGGGGAGGTCACTGAAGCTTTCTTT. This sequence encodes CAWKPPSGEVTEAFF.

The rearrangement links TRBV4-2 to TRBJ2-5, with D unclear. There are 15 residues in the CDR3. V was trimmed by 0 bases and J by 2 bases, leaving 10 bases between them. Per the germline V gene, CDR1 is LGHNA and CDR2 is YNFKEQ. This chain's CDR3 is CASSQDPRPQETQYF. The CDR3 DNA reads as TGTGCCAGCAGCCAAGATCCAAGACCACAAGAGACCCAGTACTTC.

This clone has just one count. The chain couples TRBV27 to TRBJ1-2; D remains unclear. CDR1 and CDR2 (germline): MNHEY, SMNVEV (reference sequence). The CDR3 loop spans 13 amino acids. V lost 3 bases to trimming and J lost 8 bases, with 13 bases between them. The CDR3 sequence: CASSFGLEGGYTF. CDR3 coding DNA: TGTGCCAGCAGTTTTGGCCTCGAGGGAGGCTACACCTTC.

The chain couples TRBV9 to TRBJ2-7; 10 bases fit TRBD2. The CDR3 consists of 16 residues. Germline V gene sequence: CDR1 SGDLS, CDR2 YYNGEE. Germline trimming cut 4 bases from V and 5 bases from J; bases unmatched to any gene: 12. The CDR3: CASSLGLAGGLNEQYF. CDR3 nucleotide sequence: TGTGCCAGCAGCCTCGGATTAGCGGGAGGTCTGAACGAGCAGTACTTC. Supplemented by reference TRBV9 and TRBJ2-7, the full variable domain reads DSGVTQTPKHLITATGQRVTLRCSPRSGDLSVYWYQQSLDQGLQFLIQYYNGEERAKGNILERFSAQQFPDLHSELNLSSLELGDSALYFCASSLGLAGGLNEQYFGPGTRLTVT.

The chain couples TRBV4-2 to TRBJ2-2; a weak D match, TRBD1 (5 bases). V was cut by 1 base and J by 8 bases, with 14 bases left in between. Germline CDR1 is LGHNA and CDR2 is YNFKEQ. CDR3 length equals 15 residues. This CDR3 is CASSQVEGAQGELFF. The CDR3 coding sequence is TGTGCCAGCAGCCAAGTTGAAGGGGCACAGGGGGAGCTGTTTTTT.

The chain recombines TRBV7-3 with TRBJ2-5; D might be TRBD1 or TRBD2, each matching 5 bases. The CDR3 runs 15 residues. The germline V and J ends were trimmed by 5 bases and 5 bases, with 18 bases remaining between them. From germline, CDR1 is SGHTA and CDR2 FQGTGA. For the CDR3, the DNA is TGTGCCAGCAGCAGGGACCCGGCACTCGGGGAGACCCAGTACTTC. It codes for CASSRDPALGETQYF.

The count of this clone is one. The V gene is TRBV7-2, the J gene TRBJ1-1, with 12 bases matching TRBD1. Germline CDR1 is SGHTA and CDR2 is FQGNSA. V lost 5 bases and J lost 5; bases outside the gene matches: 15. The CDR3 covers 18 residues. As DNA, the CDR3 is TGTGCCAGCAGCCGTTGGACTTGGGACAGGGGGCAAGTTACTGAAGCTTTCTTT. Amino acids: CASSRWTWDRGQVTEAFF.

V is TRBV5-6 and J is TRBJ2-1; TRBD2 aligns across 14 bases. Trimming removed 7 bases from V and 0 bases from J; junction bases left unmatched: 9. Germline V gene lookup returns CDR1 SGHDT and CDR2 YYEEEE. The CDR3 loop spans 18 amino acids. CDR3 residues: CASGATSGRGSSYNEQFF. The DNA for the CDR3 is TGTGCCAGCGGGGCGACTAGCGGGAGGGGAAGCTCCTACAATGAGCAGTTCTTC. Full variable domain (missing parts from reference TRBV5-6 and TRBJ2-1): DAGVTQSPTHLIKTRGQQVTLRCSPKSGHDTVSWYQQALGQGPQFIFQYYEEEERQRGNFPDRFSGHQFPNYSSELNVNALLLGDSALYLCASGATSGRGSSYNEQFFGPGTRLTVL.